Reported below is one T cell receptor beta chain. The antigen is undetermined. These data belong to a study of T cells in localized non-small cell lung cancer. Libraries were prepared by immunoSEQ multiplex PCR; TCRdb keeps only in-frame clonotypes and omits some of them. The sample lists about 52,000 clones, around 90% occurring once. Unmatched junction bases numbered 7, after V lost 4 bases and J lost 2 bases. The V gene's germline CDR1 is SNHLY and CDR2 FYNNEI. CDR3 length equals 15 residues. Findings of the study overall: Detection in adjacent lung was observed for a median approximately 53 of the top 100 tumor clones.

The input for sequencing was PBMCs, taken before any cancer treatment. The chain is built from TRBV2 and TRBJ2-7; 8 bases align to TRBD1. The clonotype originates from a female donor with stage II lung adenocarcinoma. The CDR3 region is CASSVGQGGPYEQYF. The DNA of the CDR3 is TGTGCCAGCAGTGTCGGACAGGGAGGACCCTACGAGCAGTACTTC.